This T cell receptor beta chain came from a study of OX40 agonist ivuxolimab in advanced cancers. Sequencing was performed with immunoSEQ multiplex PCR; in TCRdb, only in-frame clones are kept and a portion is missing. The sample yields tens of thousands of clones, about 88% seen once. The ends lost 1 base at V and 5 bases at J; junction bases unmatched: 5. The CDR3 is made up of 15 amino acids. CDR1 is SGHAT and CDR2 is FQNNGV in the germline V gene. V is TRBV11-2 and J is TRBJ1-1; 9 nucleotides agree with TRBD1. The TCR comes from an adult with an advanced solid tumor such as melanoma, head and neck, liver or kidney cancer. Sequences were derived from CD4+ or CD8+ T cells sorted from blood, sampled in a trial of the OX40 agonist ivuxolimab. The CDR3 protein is CASSLGQGGRTEAFF. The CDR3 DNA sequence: TGTGCCAGCAGCTTAGGACAGGGGGGGAGGACTGAAGCTTTCTTT.